The 32 T cell receptor beta chains presented below share a single source sample, sequenced in a study of early T cells in non-severe SARS-CoV-2 infection. TCRdb re-called the 5' RACE reads with MiXCR, one entry per CDR3 protein. Of 25,000 to 30,000 distinct CDR3 sequences in the sample, 5% to 6% were seen once. Sample: whole blood. These receptors were obtained from an adult who was a healthcare worker with PCR-confirmed SARS-CoV-2 infection or an uninfected control (not recorded which).

This clonotype was observed at least ten times. The genes are TRBV11-2 and TRBJ2-3; weak D call: TRBD1 (8 bases). Germline CDR1 is SGHAT and CDR2 is FQNNGV. This CDR3 has 18 amino acids. The V end was cut by 5 bases, the J end by 2 bases, with 23 bases between. In nucleotides, the CDR3 is TGTGCCAGCAGCCATAAGGGGTACAGGGGGGGCCTCACAGATACGCAGTATTTT. This sequence encodes CASSHKGYRGGLTDTQYF.

This clonotype was observed many times. The rearrangement uses TRBV20-1 and TRBJ2-6; 8 bases match TRBD2. CDR3 length: 16 residues. V shed 2 bases, J shed 3 bases, and the junction held 6 bases outside the gene matches. Germline V lookup: CDR1 DFQATT, CDR2 SNEGSKA (reference sequence). The CDR3 nucleotides read TGCAGTGCTAGAACCAGCGGGAGCCATGGGGCCAACGTCCTGACTTTC. As protein: CSARTSGSHGANVLTF.

This clonotype showed up many times. The genes are TRBV6-5 and TRBJ2-1; 12 nucleotides line up with TRBD2. Germline V CDR1 and CDR2: MNHEY, SVGAGI. This CDR3 spans 21 amino acids. The ends lost 5 bases at V and 0 bases at J; junction bases unmatched: 17. The CDR3 here is CASSLSPLLTSGSGSYNEQFF. The DNA of the CDR3 is TGTGCCAGCAGTCTATCCCCTCTGCTGACTAGCGGGAGTGGCTCCTACAATGAGCAGTTCTTC.

This clonotype has just a few counts. The CDR3 coding sequence is TGTGCCAGCAGCTTTATTGGACAGGGGAAGGGATACGAGCAGTACTTC. Translating gives CASSFIGQGKGYEQYF. The chain has TRBV7-2 and TRBJ2-7; TRBD1 agrees at 9 bases. The CDR3 is made up of 16 amino acids. CDR1 SGHTA and CDR2 FQGNSA come from the germline V gene. The V and J ends lost 3 bases and 4 bases, in that order; junction bases with no gene match: 10.

At least ten counts were recorded for this clonotype. The genes are TRBV7-2 and TRBJ2-1, with a weak D call TRBD2 (6 bases). CDR1 is SGHTA, CDR2 FQGNSA, per germline. CDR3 length equals 13 residues. The V end was cut by 2 bases, the J end by 10 bases, with 12 bases between. CDR3 DNA sequence: TGTGCCAGCAGCTTACTGTTTGCGGGGGAGCAGTTCTTC. Translation gives CASSLLFAGEQFF.

In its sample, this clonotype was seen many times. This chain links TRBV6-1 with TRBJ2-5, with 10 bases matching TRBD2. The CDR3 loop spans 13 amino acids. J lost 5 bases, V lost 8 bases, and 5 bases had no gene match. Germline V lookup: CDR1 MNHNS, CDR2 SASEGT. Here the CDR3 reads CASPSGSWETQYF. CDR3 DNA sequence: TGTGCCAGCCCTAGCGGGAGTTGGGAGACCCAGTACTTC.

The V call is TRBV29-1, the J call TRBJ2-5; the match to TRBD2 covers 9 bases. This CDR3 contains 13 residues. Germline loops: CDR1 SQVTM, CDR2 ANQGSEA. The trim removed 6 bases at V and 1 base at J, leaving 3 bases unmatched. For the CDR3, the DNA is TGCAGCGTCGCGACTAGCGGCCAAGAGACCCAGTACTTC. Translated: CSVATSGQETQYF. Combining the CDR3 with reference TRBV29-1 and TRBJ2-5 gives the whole variable domain SAVISQKPSRDICQRGTSLTIQCQVDSQVTMMFWYRQQPGQSLTLIATANQGSEATYESGFVIDKFPISRPNLTFSTLTVSNMSPEDSSIYLCSVATSGQETQYFGPGTRLLVL.

The rearrangement joins TRBV7-8 to TRBJ2-7; D remains ambiguous. CDR3 length: 13 amino acids. Germline-derived CDR1 and CDR2 are SGHVS and FQNEAQ. V dropped 0 bases and J dropped 7 bases, with 10 bases sitting between them. CDR3 sequence (DNA): TGTGCCAGCAGCTTAGCCGACGGCTGGGAGCAGTACTTC. It encodes CASSLADGWEQYF.

This clonotype was observed many times. The chain has TRBV7-6 and TRBJ1-2, with a possible D match to TRBD1 (6 bases). Germline V CDR1 and CDR2: SGHVS, FNYEAQ. The CDR3 is 14 amino acids. The ends were cut back, 5 bases at V and 1 base at J, with 11 bases in the middle. In DNA form, the CDR3 reads TGTGCCAGCAGCCCGGACAGCCTTAACTATGGCTACACCTTC. Its protein is CASSPDSLNYGYTF.

This clonotype was seen repeatedly, ten times or more. V is TRBV4-2 and J is TRBJ1-6; 8 bases align to TRBD1. CDR1 and CDR2 from the germline V gene are LGHNA and YNFKEQ. Trimming at V came to 3 bases and at J to 6 bases, leaving 7 bases not matched to a gene. This CDR3 contains 16 residues. In DNA, the CDR3 is TGTGCCAGCAGCCAGGGTGGACAGGGTCTTAATTCACCCCTCCACTTT. Its translation is CASSQGGQGLNSPLHF.

This clonotype appeared a few times. This chain joins TRBV20-1 and TRBJ2-2; 8 bases match TRBD2. Germline V gives CDR1 DFQATT, CDR2 SNEGSKA (reference sequence). This CDR3 has 14 amino acids. With 6 bases clipped from V and 0 bases from J, the junction kept 3 bases outside the gene matches. CDR3 protein: CSAAGATNTGELFF. CDR3 DNA: TGCAGTGCAGCGGGGGCGACGAACACCGGGGAGCTGTTTTTT.

The table lists this clonotype with many counts. V and J are TRBV7-8 and TRBJ2-3; 12 bases match TRBD2. Germline V gene data show CDR1 as SGHVS and CDR2 as FQNEAQ. The CDR3 contains 16 residues. V dropped 5 bases and J dropped 0; count of bases not matched to a gene: 3. The CDR3 DNA follows: TGTGCCAGCAGCACCGGGACTAGCGGGAGCACAGATACGCAGTATTTT. This translates into CASSTGTSGSTDTQYF.

This clonotype came up many times. The V gene is TRBV20-1, the J gene TRBJ1-1, with D unresolved. Deletions cut 0 bases from V and 1 base from J, with 9 bases between. Germline V CDR1 and CDR2: DFQATT, SNEGSKA (reference sequence). The CDR3 contains 14 residues. CDR3 sequence (DNA): TGCAGTGCTAGAGATGCGCTGACGAACACTGAAGCTTTCTTT. Its protein is CSARDALTNTEAFF.

The chain uses TRBV6-6 and TRBJ2-3, with D perhaps TRBD1 or TRBD2 (5 bases each). The V end lost 6 bases, the J end lost 1 base, and 17 bases lay between the germline ends. Germline assignment: CDR1 MNHNY and CDR2 SVGAGI (reference sequence). CDR3 size: 16 residues. The CDR3 loop is CASSPGALSGTDTQYF. The CDR3 DNA reads TGTGCCAGCAGCCCCGGGGCCTTATCCGGCACAGATACGCAGTATTTT.

This clonotype appeared many times. This rearrangement joins TRBV15 to TRBJ2-1; D is unresolved. Per the germline V gene, CDR1 is LNHNV and CDR2 is YYDKDF (reference sequence). The V and J ends lost 3 bases and 9 bases respectively, with 12 bases between them. The CDR3 covers 13 residues. The DNA of the CDR3 is TGTGCCACCAGCAGTGTCCCACTGGGTGAGCAGTTCTTC. It translates to CATSSVPLGEQFF.

The rearrangement links TRBV7-6 to TRBJ2-2, with D perhaps being TRBD1 or TRBD2 (5 bases each). The germline gives CDR1 SGHVS, CDR2 FNYEAQ. This CDR3 has 15 residues. Trimming removed 8 bases from V and 6 bases from J, with 19 bases in between. The DNA of the CDR3 is TGTGCCAGCGCCCTAAGGCTAGCAGGGTCCGGGGAGCTGTTTTTT. The encoded protein is CASALRLAGSGELFF.

This clonotype was recorded at least ten times. This rearrangement joins TRBV5-1 to TRBJ2-5; maybe TRBD2 (5 bases). Germline CDR1 SGHRS, CDR2 YFSETQ. CDR3 length equals 16 residues. V was pared by 0 bases and J by 0 bases, with 12 bases between. The CDR3: CASSLVGRAYQETQYF. The CDR3, as DNA: TGCGCCAGCAGCTTGGTAGGGCGGGCGTACCAAGAGACCCAGTACTTC.

This clonotype was counted ten times or more. V usage is TRBV6-6 and J usage is TRBJ1-1, with TRBD1 as a possible D gene (5 bases). Deletions cut 6 bases from V and 1 base from J, with 9 bases between. In germline, CDR1 is MNHNY, CDR2 SVGAGI (reference sequence). The CDR3 consists of 13 residues. The chain's CDR3 is CASRWTPNTEAFF. CDR3 DNA: TGTGCCAGCAGATGGACACCGAACACTGAAGCTTTCTTT.

At least ten counts were recorded for this clonotype. The chain employs TRBV5-4 and TRBJ2-3; 7 bases are shared with TRBD2. Unmatched junction bases numbered 3, after V lost 5 bases and J lost 0 bases. The CDR3 runs to 14 residues. The germline V gene has CDR1 SGHNT and CDR2 YYREEE (reference sequence). CDR3 in DNA: TGTGCCAGCAGGGTTAGCGGGAGCACAGATACGCAGTATTTT. Translation gives CASRVSGSTDTQYF.

For this clonotype: This sequence may be a read error, since a much larger clone differs from it by one base. This chain links TRBV27 with TRBJ1-1; D not resolved. Germline values: CDR1 MNHEY, CDR2 SMNVEV (reference sequence). The CDR3 covers 15 residues. Trimming took 0 bases from V and 4 from J, leaving 12 bases between them. The CDR3 nucleotides are TGTGCCAGCAGTTTATCGTCCGGGTTAGTCACTGAAGCTTTCTTT. This sequence encodes CASSLSSGLVTEAFF.

This clonotype came up many times. This chain links TRBV5-1 with TRBJ2-1, with D perhaps matching TRBD1 or TRBD2 (5 bases each). This CDR3 is 14 amino acids long. The ends were cut back, 3 bases at V and 6 bases at J, with 13 bases in the middle. CDR1 SGHRS and CDR2 YFSETQ come from the germline V gene. The CDR3 bases are TGCGCCAGCAGCTGGGGGACCGCCGGCAATGAGCAGTTCTTC. This gives the protein CASSWGTAGNEQFF.

This clonotype has at least ten counts. V and J are TRBV29-1 and TRBJ1-1, with a possible D match to TRBD1 (5 bases). V was clipped by 4 bases and J by 7 bases, with 16 bases between them. Germline lookup yields CDR1 SQVTM and CDR2 ANQGSEA. This CDR3 has 13 residues. The CDR3 sequence is CSVVGGPGGEAFF. For the CDR3, the DNA is TGCAGCGTTGTAGGAGGACCGGGGGGTGAAGCTTTCTTT.

This clonotype was recorded many times. This chain uses TRBV5-6 with TRBJ2-5, with D unclear. The CDR3 spans 15 residues. The ends were cut back, 0 bases at V and 0 bases at J, with 9 bases in the middle. From germline, CDR1 is SGHDT and CDR2 YYEEEE. The CDR3 sequence is CASSLAGRYQETQYF. CDR3 coding DNA: TGTGCCAGCAGCTTGGCCGGTCGGTACCAAGAGACCCAGTACTTC. The variable domain in full, completed from reference TRBV5-6 and TRBJ2-5, reads DAGVTQSPTHLIKTRGQQVTLRCSPKSGHDTVSWYQQALGQGPQFIFQYYEEEERQRGNFPDRFSGHQFPNYSSELNVNALLLGDSALYLCASSLAGRYQETQYFGPGTRLLVL.

The rearrangement joins TRBV28 to TRBJ1-5, with D perhaps matching TRBD1 (5 bases). V was cut by 5 bases and J by 2 bases, with 19 bases left in between. CDR1 and CDR2 from the germline V gene are MDHEN and SYDVKM. This CDR3 comprises 17 residues. CDR3 coding DNA: TGTGCCAGCAGTGACCGGGGCCGAGGGTTTCGCAATCAGCCCCAGCATTTT. This gives the protein CASSDRGRGFRNQPQHF.

There are many counts of this clonotype. The V and J genes are TRBV4-3 and TRBJ2-1; tentative D call: TRBD1 (5 bases). The V gene lost 4 bases and the J gene lost 8 bases, with 15 bases spanning the gap. This CDR3 spans 14 amino acids. The germline V gene has CDR1 LGHNA and CDR2 YSLEER. CDR3 protein: CASSPLLVGDEQFF. The CDR3 DNA follows: TGCGCCAGCAGCCCCTTACTTGTAGGGGATGAGCAGTTCTTC.

This clonotype was recorded at least ten times. The CDR3 sequence is CASSGTESYEQYF. The DNA of the CDR3 is TGTGCCAGCAGTGGGACAGAATCCTACGAGCAGTACTTC. This chain links TRBV28 with TRBJ2-7; 7 positions match TRBD1. Trimming cost V 5 bases and J 1 base; bases outside gene matches: 2. CDR1 and CDR2 (germline): MDHEN, SYDVKM. CDR3 length: 13 amino acids.

This clonotype came up many times. The V call is TRBV11-2, the J call TRBJ1-3, with TRBD1 matching 7 bases. Trimming removed 1 base from V and 2 bases from J; junction bases left unmatched: 5. Germline values: CDR1 SGHAT, CDR2 FQNNGV. CDR3 length: 16 residues. CDR3 protein: CASSLGPGTAGNTIYF. The CDR3 bases are TGTGCCAGCAGCTTAGGCCCTGGGACAGCTGGAAACACCATATATTTT.

There are many counts of this clonotype. This chain connects TRBV11-2 to TRBJ2-1; D possibly corresponds to TRBD1 (6 bases). This CDR3 is built from 16 residues. Germline-derived CDR1 and CDR2 are SGHAT and FQNNGV. V lost 1 base to trimming and J lost 7 bases, with 17 bases between them. Here the CDR3 DNA reads TGTGCCAGCAGCTTAGCCCCCGACAGGACGGGGAATGAGCAGTTCTTC. This translates into CASSLAPDRTGNEQFF.

This clonotype showed up many times. This chain links TRBV11-1 with TRBJ1-1; D remains unclear. The CDR3 loop spans 14 amino acids. CDR1 and CDR2 from the germline V gene are SGHAT and FQDESV (reference sequence). The V and J ends lost 6 bases and 0 bases respectively, with 11 bases between them. The CDR3 region has the DNA TGTGCCAGCAGTACAGACAACATGAACACTGAAGCTTTCTTT. It specifies CASSTDNMNTEAFF.

This clonotype showed up many times. The chain links TRBV27 to TRBJ1-2, with 10 positions matching TRBD1. The V segment lost 5 bases and the J segment 3 bases; nucleotides outside the gene matches: 15. The germline V gene has CDR1 MNHEY and CDR2 SMNVEV (reference sequence). This CDR3 has 18 amino acids. The CDR3 DNA follows: TGTGCCAGCAGTACCGGGACAGGGGAATCTAAAGGTTACTATGGCTACACCTTC. This encodes CASSTGTGESKGYYGYTF.

This clonotype showed up many times. The J gene is TRBJ2-2, the V gene TRBV2, with 10 bases that match TRBD1. Losses at the gene ends were 6 bases for V and 6 bases for J; bases not matched to a gene: 13. CDR1 SNHLY and CDR2 FYNNEI come from the germline V gene. This CDR3 spans 17 amino acids. The CDR3 nucleotides read TGTGCCAGCAGCGCGGGACAGGGGCTCGGTCAATCCGGGGAGCTGTTTTTT. It encodes CASSAGQGLGQSGELFF.

The chain couples TRBV7-2 to TRBJ1-2, with 9 bases fitting TRBD1. V was clipped by 3 bases and J by 4 bases; unmatched bases: 6. This CDR3 has 15 residues. Germline V gene data show CDR1 as SGHTA and CDR2 as FQGNSA. The CDR3, as DNA: TGTGCCAGCAGCTTGGACAGGGGTGGCGGCTATGGCTACACCTTC. This translates into CASSLDRGGGYGYTF.